This TCR beta chain was captured in a study of radiotherapy plus CTLA-4 blockade in lung cancer. Study-level background: Objective responses were observed in 15% to 20% of patients, and disease control was achieved by approximately 30%. Whole-study findings and limits: Radiotherapy with ipilimumab was followed by blood expansion of tumor-derived clones. Interferon-beta, together with early blood T cell clone dynamics, reportedly best predicted response.

This table comes from immunoSEQ multiplex PCR, and its TCRdb copy is limited to in-frame clones, with some not included. The table lists fewer than 35,000 clones, around 70% of them singletons, with 12% to 15% in the top ten. In regard to this clone: Its target is not known.

Ipilimumab-mediated CTLA-4 blockade plus focal radiation was given to patients having chemo-refractory metastatic non-small-cell lung cancer. CDR1 SNHLY and CDR2 FYNNEI come from the germline V gene. The CDR3 consists of 14 residues. The V gene lost 6 bases and the J gene lost 6 bases, with 18 bases spanning the gap. The sequence was collected from a human donor with non-small cell lung cancer that progressed on radiotherapy plus ipilimumab. The chain recombines TRBV2 with TRBJ2-7; maybe TRBD2 (6 bases). Source: peripheral blood, taken from a patient treated with radiotherapy plus ipilimumab. The DNA for the CDR3 is TGTGCCAGCAGCGAAAGCGGCCGGACTACCGAGCAGTACTTC. Translation gives CASSESGRTTEQYF.